This T cell receptor beta chain is from a study of blood T cell repertoires in COVID-19. Across the whole study: COVID-19 samples, acute and convalescent, were from the United States, Italy and Spain. In each case, the material was cDNA or gDNA derived from T cells, B-cell-depleted T cells, or PBMCs.

Original methodology: The authors estimated nucleated cell counts from reference gene primer amplification. The table came from immunoSEQ multiplex PCR; TCRdb's copy has only in-frame clones and leaves some out. The V and J calls and clone size come from that table; D and trimming were worked out from the DNA. The sample records about 130,000 clones, roughly 80% being singletons. Material: peripheral blood. The TCR comes from a man older than 75 with COVID-19, enrolled during active disease.

The CDR3 DNA is TGTGCCAGCAGCCAGGGACAGAGTTACAATGAGCAGTTCTTC. Its protein product is CASSQGQSYNEQFF. The genes are TRBV5-8 and TRBJ2-1; TRBD1 aligns across 7 bases. The CDR3 contains 14 residues. Unmatched junction bases numbered 5, after V lost 4 bases and J lost 4 bases. Looked up from germline, CDR1 is SGHTS and CDR2 is YDEGEE.